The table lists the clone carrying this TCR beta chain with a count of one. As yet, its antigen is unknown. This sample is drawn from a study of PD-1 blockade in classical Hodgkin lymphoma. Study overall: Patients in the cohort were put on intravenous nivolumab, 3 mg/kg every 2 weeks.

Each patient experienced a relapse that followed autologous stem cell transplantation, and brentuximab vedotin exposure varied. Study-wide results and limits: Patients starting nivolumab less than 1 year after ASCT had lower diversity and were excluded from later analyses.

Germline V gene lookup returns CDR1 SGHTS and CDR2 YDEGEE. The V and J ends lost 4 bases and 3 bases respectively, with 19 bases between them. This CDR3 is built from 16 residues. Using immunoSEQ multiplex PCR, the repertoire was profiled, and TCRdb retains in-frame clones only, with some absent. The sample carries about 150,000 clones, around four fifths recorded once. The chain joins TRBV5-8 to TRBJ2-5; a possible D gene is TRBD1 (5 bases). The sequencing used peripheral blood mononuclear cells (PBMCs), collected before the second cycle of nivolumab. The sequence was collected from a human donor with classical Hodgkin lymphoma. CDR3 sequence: CASSQTRGQGEETQYF. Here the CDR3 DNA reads TGTGCCAGCAGCCAAACCCGTGGACAAGGGGAAGAGACCCAGTACTTC.